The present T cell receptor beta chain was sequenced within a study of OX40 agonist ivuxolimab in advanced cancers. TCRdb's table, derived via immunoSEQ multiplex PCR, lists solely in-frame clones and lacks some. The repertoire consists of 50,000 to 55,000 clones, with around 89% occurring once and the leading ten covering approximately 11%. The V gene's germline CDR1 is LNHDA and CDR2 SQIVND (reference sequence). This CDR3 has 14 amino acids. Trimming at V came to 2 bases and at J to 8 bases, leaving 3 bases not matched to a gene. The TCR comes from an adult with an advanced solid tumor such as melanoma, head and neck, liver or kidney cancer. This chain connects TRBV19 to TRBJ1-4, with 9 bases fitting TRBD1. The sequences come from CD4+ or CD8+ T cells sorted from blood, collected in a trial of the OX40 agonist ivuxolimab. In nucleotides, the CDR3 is TGTGCCAGTAGTATACCCACAGGGGGCGAAAAACTGTTTTTT. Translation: CASSIPTGGEKLFF.